One and the same sample provided the 29 T cell receptor beta chains below, sequenced in a study of cytomegalovirus exposure and HLA in healthy donors. Vbeta (60) and Jbeta (13) primers were used in the PCR. Profiling relied on immunoSEQ multiplex PCR, and the TCRdb table lists in-frame clones only, not all of them. The sample has more than 85,000 clones, over 60% seen once. The sample comprised PBMCs. The receptors stem from a female donor in good health and CMV-seronegative.

The chain has TRBV29-1 and TRBJ2-5; no reliable D call. The V end lost 2 bases, the J end lost 5 bases, and 3 bases lay between the germline ends. Germline V CDR1 and CDR2: SQVTM, ANQGSEA. This CDR3 is built from 10 residues. In nucleotides, the CDR3 is TGCAGCGTTGAATATGAGACCCAGTACTTC. This encodes CSVEYETQYF.

The CDR3 region is CASSLNAGQGSRGYTF. DNA for the CDR3: TGTGCCAGCAGCTTAAATGCGGGACAGGGGTCTCGCGGCTACACCTTC. The V gene is TRBV7-9, the J gene TRBJ1-2; 10 bases agree with TRBD1. Germline CDR1 SEHNR, CDR2 FQNEAQ (reference sequence). The CDR3 sequence is 16 residues long. J gave up 8 bases and V 2 bases, and 11 bases lay outside the gene matches. Together with reference TRBV7-9 and TRBJ1-2, the CDR3 gives the full variable domain: DTGVSQNPRHKITKRGQNVTFRCDPISEHNRLYWYRQTLGQGPEFLTYFQNEAQLEKSRLLSDRFSAERPKGSFSTLEIQRTEQGDSAMYLCASSLNAGQGSRGYTFGSGTRLTVV.

V gene TRBV10-1 combines with J gene TRBJ2-3; 8 positions match TRBD2. Germline V CDR1 and CDR2: WNHNN, SYGVQD (reference sequence). V lost 5 bases to trimming and J lost 0 bases; unmatched junction nucleotides: 4. CDR3 length equals 15 residues. This CDR3 is CASSSGGSSTDTQYF. The CDR3 nucleotides are TGCGCCAGCAGTAGCGGGGGTTCTAGCACAGATACGCAGTATTTT.

This rearrangement joins TRBV6-1 to TRBJ2-7; possibly TRBD1 for D (6 bases). The V end lost 4 bases, the J end lost 1 base, and 14 bases lay between the germline ends. Looked up from germline, CDR1 is MNHNS and CDR2 is SASEGT. The CDR3 totals 15 residues. The CDR3 DNA is TGTGCCAGCAGTGGGGCCAGGGGTCAGTCCTACGAGCAGTACTTC. It encodes CASSGARGQSYEQYF.

This chain uses TRBV18 with TRBJ1-5; 8 bases map to TRBD1. V lost 5 bases, J lost 0 bases, and 6 bases stayed unmatched. The CDR3 extends over 16 amino acids. The germline V gene encodes CDR1 KGHSH and CDR2 LQKENI. This CDR3 reads CASSLAGGFSNQPQHF. The DNA for the CDR3 is TGTGCCAGCTCATTAGCAGGGGGCTTTAGCAATCAGCCCCAGCATTTT. Drawing the rest from reference TRBV18 and TRBJ1-5, the complete variable domain is NAGVMQNPRHLVRRRGQEARLRCSPMKGHSHVYWYRQLPEEGLKFMVYLQKENIIDESGMPKERFSAEFPKEGPSILRIQQVVRGDSAAYFCASSLAGGFSNQPQHFGDGTRLSIL.

The chain carries TRBV19 and TRBJ1-2, with TRBD1 as a possible D gene (5 bases). The germline V gene has CDR1 LNHDA and CDR2 SQIVND (reference sequence). The CDR3 is 14 residues long. Trimming stripped 6 bases from V and 4 bases from J, with 15 bases between. CDR3 in DNA: TGTGCCAGTAGCCGCGGGGGTTCTCCCTATGGCTACACCTTC. It translates to CASSRGGSPYGYTF. Drawing the rest from reference TRBV19 and TRBJ1-2, the complete variable domain is DGGITQSPKYLFRKEGQNVTLSCEQNLNHDAMYWYRQDPGQGLRLIYYSQIVNDFQKGDIAEGYSVSREKKESFPLTVTSAQKNPTAFYLCASSRGGSPYGYTFGSGTRLTVV.

This clone came up once. This chain joins TRBV5-1 and TRBJ2-5; TRBD2 might be the D (5 bases). Per germline, CDR1 SGHRS and CDR2 YFSETQ. The V gene lost 5 bases and the J gene lost 4 bases, with 18 bases spanning the gap. CDR3 length: 15 residues. The CDR3 coding sequence is TGCGCCAGCAGGACCACGGGAAAGCCGGGAGAGACCCAGTACTTC. It is translated as CASRTTGKPGETQYF.

The V call is TRBV30, the J call TRBJ2-7; 9 bases agree with TRBD2. The CDR3 consists of 15 residues. With 0 bases clipped from V and 4 bases from J, the junction kept 7 bases outside the gene matches. Per the germline V gene, CDR1 is GTSNPN and CDR2 is SVGIG (reference sequence). Here the CDR3 reads CAWSVSREGGYEQYF. DNA for the CDR3: TGTGCCTGGAGTGTATCGCGGGAGGGGGGTTACGAGCAGTACTTC.

The chain combines TRBV5-6 with TRBJ1-4; 7 bases fit TRBD1. The trim removed 4 bases at V and 6 bases at J, leaving 9 bases unmatched. CDR1 is SGHDT and CDR2 is YYEEEE in the germline V gene. This CDR3 is built from 15 residues. The CDR3 DNA reads TGTGCCAGCAGCCTATCAGCCAGGGGGGATGAAAAACTGTTTTTT. This sequence encodes CASSLSARGDEKLFF.

The V gene is TRBV18, the J gene TRBJ2-3; D unresolved. Between the trimmed V and J ends, which lost 2 bases and 4 bases, there was a span of 10 bases. The CDR3 sequence is 14 residues long. CDR1 is KGHSH and CDR2 is LQKENI in the germline V gene. In DNA, the CDR3 is TGTGCCAGCTCACCATTGGCGGCTCCAGATACGCAGTATTTT. Encoded protein: CASSPLAAPDTQYF.

This chain uses TRBV11-2 with TRBJ2-1; 9 bases are a match to TRBD2. The CDR3 totals 14 residues. Germline loops: CDR1 SGHAT, CDR2 FQNNGV. Trimming at V came to 5 bases and at J to 7 bases, leaving 6 bases not matched to a gene. The CDR3 coding sequence is TGTGCCAGCAGCCTGGGACTAGCCCCTAATGAGCAGTTCTTC. Translated: CASSLGLAPNEQFF.

The chain combines TRBV28 with TRBJ2-3; 7 bases are a match to TRBD2. Per germline, CDR1 MDHEN and CDR2 SYDVKM. The CDR3 loop spans 16 amino acids. The ends lost 2 bases at V and 0 bases at J; junction bases unmatched: 5. DNA for the CDR3: TGTGCCAGCAGTTTAGATGCTAGCGGAAGCACAGATACGCAGTATTTT. Protein sequence: CASSLDASGSTDTQYF.

The rearrangement links TRBV6-4 to TRBJ1-6; D not certain. Trimming shortened V by 2 bases and J by 5 bases, and 7 bases separated the two germline ends. The CDR3 extends over 14 amino acids. Germline V lookup: CDR1 MRHNA, CDR2 SNTAGT. The CDR3: CASSDRADNSPLHF. DNA for the CDR3: TGTGCCAGCAGTGACCGTGCGGATAATTCACCCCTCCACTTT.

The rearrangement uses TRBV4-1 and TRBJ2-1; D uncertain. Trimming left V 1 base short and J 0 bases short, with 10 bases between. The germline V gene encodes CDR1 MGHRA and CDR2 YSYEKL. This CDR3 is built from 16 residues. CDR3 DNA sequence: TGCGCCAGCAGCCAAGTCGACTTAATCTCCTACAATGAGCAGTTCTTC. This codes for CASSQVDLISYNEQFF.

This clone showed up just a few times. The chain joins TRBV11-2 to TRBJ1-2; tentatively, D is TRBD1 (6 bases). Deletions cut 4 bases from V and 1 base from J, with 13 bases between. The length of the CDR3 is 15 residues. Germline CDR1 is SGHAT and CDR2 is FQNNGV. The CDR3: CASSYGQNDNYGYTF. CDR3 nucleotide sequence: TGTGCCAGCAGCTACGGACAGAATGATAACTATGGCTACACCTTC.

The chain couples TRBV7-9 to TRBJ1-2; TRBD1 aligns across 12 bases. The CDR3 runs to 15 residues. Germline CDR1 reads SEHNR; CDR2 reads FQNEAQ (reference sequence). The V gene end was trimmed by 6 bases and the J gene end by 6 bases; junction bases not matched to a gene: 8. In DNA form, the CDR3 reads TGTGCCAGCAGTAATTGGGACAGGGGGCGGGATGGCTACACCTTC. Its protein is CASSNWDRGRDGYTF.

The gene calls are TRBV19 and TRBJ2-2; D might be TRBD1 (5 bases). The CDR3 totals 16 residues. CDR1 LNHDA and CDR2 SQIVND come from the germline V gene (reference sequence). V was clipped by 7 bases and J by 2 bases, with 17 bases between them. This chain's CDR3 is CASKNFRDLNTGELFF. CDR3 in DNA: TGTGCCAGTAAAAATTTCAGGGATTTAAACACCGGGGAGCTGTTTTTT. Full variable domain (remainder filled in from reference TRBV19 and TRBJ2-2): DGGITQSPKYLFRKEGQNVTLSCEQNLNHDAMYWYRQDPGQGLRLIYYSQIVNDFQKGDIAEGYSVSREKKESFPLTVTSAQKNPTAFYLCASKNFRDLNTGELFFGEGSRLTVL.

The gene calls are TRBV11-3 and TRBJ2-2; TRBD1 is a possible D gene (5 bases). This CDR3 has 13 residues. Germline V gene data show CDR1 as SGHNT and CDR2 as YENEEA. The CDR3 loop reads CATREGLGGELFF. The CDR3 coding sequence is TGTGCTACCAGGGAAGGGTTGGGCGGGGAGCTGTTTTTT.

This chain connects TRBV28 to TRBJ2-7; a possible D gene is TRBD1 (5 bases). CDR3 length: 13 amino acids. The V gene lost 6 bases and the J gene lost 5 bases, with 14 bases spanning the gap. Germline-derived CDR1 and CDR2 are MDHEN and SYDVKM. DNA for the CDR3: TGTGCCAGCAGCCTCGCCAGGGTCCACGAGCAGTACTTC. It codes for CASSLARVHEQYF.

This clone was detected only a few times. The rearrangement joins TRBV11-3 to TRBJ2-1, with a weak D call TRBD2 (6 bases). CDR1 and CDR2 (germline): SGHNT, YENEEA. The CDR3 covers 15 residues. Between the trimmed V and J ends, which lost 3 bases and 0 bases, there was a span of 9 bases. This chain's CDR3 is CASSFGGNSYNEQFF. For the CDR3, the DNA is TGTGCCAGCAGCTTCGGAGGGAACTCCTACAATGAGCAGTTCTTC.

This sequence joins TRBV2 and TRBJ2-7; TRBD1 matches 7 bases. The CDR3 is 14 amino acids. Germline lookup yields CDR1 SNHLY and CDR2 FYNNEI. J lost 2 bases, V lost 6 bases, and 7 bases had no gene match. CDR3 loop: CASSGQVGAYEQYF. As DNA, the CDR3 is TGTGCCAGCAGCGGACAGGTTGGAGCCTACGAGCAGTACTTC.

V gene TRBV19 combines with J gene TRBJ2-6; the D gene is possibly TRBD1 (5 bases). CDR1 LNHDA and CDR2 SQIVND come from the germline V gene (reference sequence). V was shortened by 1 base and J by 1 base, with 8 bases between the two germline ends. This CDR3 is built from 16 residues. The CDR3: CASSIVSGSGANVLTF. The CDR3 DNA sequence: TGTGCCAGTAGTATAGTTTCAGGGTCTGGGGCCAACGTCCTGACTTTC.

This rearrangement joins TRBV30 to TRBJ1-1, with D possibly being TRBD1 (6 bases). The germline V gene has CDR1 GTSNPN and CDR2 SVGIG (reference sequence). This CDR3 contains 12 residues. V shed 3 bases and J shed 11 bases, with 16 bases lying between them. The CDR3 DNA sequence: TGTGCCTGGAGCCCATACAGGGAAAAGGCTTTCTTT. Translated, it gives CAWSPYREKAFF.

The V gene is TRBV5-4, the J gene TRBJ1-2; 8 nucleotides agree with TRBD1. Germline V gives CDR1 SGHNT, CDR2 YYREEE (reference sequence). The CDR3 has 13 amino acids. The junction had 2 bases not matched to a gene; V was cut back by 3 bases and J by 4 bases. CDR3 region: CASSWDRPYGYTF. DNA of the CDR3: TGTGCCAGCAGCTGGGACAGGCCCTATGGCTACACCTTC.

The CDR3 DNA sequence: TGTGCCAGCAGTTTCCAGGGATCTGAAGCTTTCTTT. Residues: CASSFQGSEAFF. This sequence joins TRBV27 and TRBJ1-1; D is possibly TRBD1 (5 bases). The ends were cut back, 3 bases at V and 6 bases at J, with 8 bases in the middle. This CDR3 has 12 amino acids. Germline V gives CDR1 MNHEY, CDR2 SMNVEV (reference sequence).

V gene TRBV2 combines with J gene TRBJ2-7; TRBD2 aligns across 9 bases. Trimming removed 6 bases from V and 13 bases from J; junction bases left unmatched: 13. Per the germline V gene, CDR1 is SNHLY and CDR2 is FYNNEI. The CDR3 has 13 amino acids. CDR3 residues: CASRDTTGTSKYF. The CDR3, as DNA: TGTGCCAGCAGGGACACGACCGGGACTAGCAAATACTTC.

V and J are TRBV11-2 and TRBJ1-1; TRBD1 might be the D (5 bases). The CDR3 runs to 14 residues. The germline V gene encodes CDR1 SGHAT and CDR2 FQNNGV. The V gene lost 0 bases and the J gene lost 4 bases, with 9 bases spanning the gap. CDR3 protein: CASSLDRQTTEAFF. CDR3 bases: TGTGCCAGCAGCTTAGACCGACAGACCACTGAAGCTTTCTTT.

The V and J genes are TRBV5-1 and TRBJ1-2; D uncertain. V shed 0 bases and J shed 0 bases, with 9 bases lying between them. The CDR3 consists of 15 residues. CDR1 and CDR2 from the germline V gene are SGHRS and YFSETQ. CDR3 region: CASSLEAAANYGYTF. CDR3 DNA sequence: TGCGCCAGCAGCTTGGAAGCTGCCGCTAACTATGGCTACACCTTC.

This chain links TRBV27 with TRBJ1-5, with no clear D. Trimming cost V 3 bases and J 3 bases, with 6 bases left between them. Germline assignment: CDR1 MNHEY and CDR2 SMNVEV (reference sequence). The CDR3 totals 13 residues. CDR3 residues: CASSLEYNQPQHF. The CDR3 DNA reads TGTGCCAGCAGTTTGGAGTACAATCAGCCCCAGCATTTT.